This T cell receptor (beta chain) was retrieved from a study of T cell responses to AZD1222 COVID-19 vaccine. Study summary: The analysis combined second doses at about 4 or about 12 weeks.

Assay: immunoSEQ multiplex PCR; the TCRdb copy retains only in-frame clones and omits some. Of 100,000 to 120,000 clones in the sample, roughly 92% were seen once. This CDR3 region has 15 residues. Trimming cost V 4 bases and J 3 bases; bases outside gene matches: 11. Germline CDR1 SQVTM, CDR2 ANQGSEA. The clonotype comes from an adult in good health. The chain combines TRBV29-1 with TRBJ2-7; the match to TRBD1 covers 8 bases. Sequences were derived from peripheral blood, sampled on day 0 of AZD1222 vaccination. Here the CDR3 reads CSVAWRDRQFYEQYF. Here the CDR3 DNA reads TGCAGCGTTGCTTGGCGGGACAGGCAGTTCTACGAGCAGTACTTC.